The 19 T cell receptor beta chains below all came from one sample that was sequenced in a study of cytomegalovirus exposure and HLA in healthy donors. Researchers ran the PCR with 60 Vbeta and 13 Jbeta primers. Produced via immunoSEQ multiplex PCR; TCRdb's table is partial and in-frame only. The table shows 200,000 to 250,000 clones, with about 86% occurring only once. Sequenced material: PBMCs. The receptors stem from a woman aged 55-70 years in good health and CMV-seropositive.

The genes are TRBV5-4 and TRBJ2-5; perhaps TRBD2 as D (6 bases). Between the trimmed V and J ends, which lost 4 bases and 5 bases, there was a span of 12 bases. The CDR3 extends over 13 amino acids. CDR1 and CDR2 (germline): SGHNT, YYREEE (reference sequence). CDR3: CASSPGGVETQYF. The CDR3 coding sequence is TGTGCCAGCAGCCCCGGGGGAGTGGAGACCCAGTACTTC.

The chain uses TRBV10-3 and TRBJ2-7; 7 bases align to TRBD1. The germline gives CDR1 ENHRY, CDR2 SYGVKD. J gave up 5 bases and V 0 bases, and 10 bases lay outside the gene matches. The CDR3 totals 16 residues. The DNA for the CDR3 is TGTGCCATCAGTGAGTCCCTTGGGAGACAGGGAGACGAGCAGTACTTC. Its translation: CAISESLGRQGDEQYF.

This chain connects TRBV9 to TRBJ2-1, with 7 bases lining up with TRBD1. Germline V gene sequence: CDR1 SGDLS, CDR2 YYNGEE. The CDR3 length is 16 residues. Trimming removed 5 bases from V and 7 bases from J; junction bases left unmatched: 15. CDR3 protein: CASSTSGTAAPNEQFF. Here the CDR3 DNA reads TGTGCCAGCAGTACCTCCGGGACAGCCGCTCCAAATGAGCAGTTCTTC.

The V gene is TRBV30, the J gene TRBJ2-1, with 10 positions matching TRBD2. V lost 7 bases, J lost 7 bases, and 4 bases stayed unmatched. The CDR3 sequence is 12 residues long. Germline CDR1 reads GTSNPN; CDR2 reads SVGIG (reference sequence). The CDR3 coding sequence is TGTGCCTTTGAGGGACTAGCGAATGAGCAGTTCTTC. Its translation is CAFEGLANEQFF. Filled out from reference TRBV30 and TRBJ2-1, the complete variable domain reads SQTIHQWPATLVQPVGSPLSLECTVEGTSNPNLYWYRQAAGRGLQLLFYSVGIGQISSEVPQNLSASRPQDRQFILSSKKLLLSDSGFYLCAFEGLANEQFFGPGTRLTVL.

V and J are TRBV9 and TRBJ2-3; TRBD1 might be the D (6 bases). Germline values: CDR1 SGDLS, CDR2 YYNGEE. The V end lost 0 bases, the J end lost 3 bases, and 11 bases lay between the germline ends. The CDR3 contains 15 residues. CDR3 amino acids: CASSVATGKTDTQYF. The CDR3 coding sequence is TGTGCCAGCAGCGTAGCAACAGGGAAGACAGATACGCAGTATTTT.

The genes are TRBV5-1 and TRBJ1-1; maybe TRBD1 (6 bases). The CDR3 consists of 15 residues. V dropped 7 bases and J dropped 1 base, with 17 bases sitting between them. Germline-derived CDR1 and CDR2 are SGHRS and YFSETQ. CDR3 in DNA: TGCGCCAGCCGTTCCAGGGGAGACCAGAACACTGAAGCTTTCTTT. Protein product: CASRSRGDQNTEAFF.

This clone occurred a few times. The rearrangement uses TRBV28 and TRBJ2-7; D unresolved. Germline lookup yields CDR1 MDHEN and CDR2 SYDVKM. The CDR3 has 11 residues. Trimming took off 8 bases at V and 6 bases at J, with 11 bases between the two ends. In DNA, the CDR3 is TGTGCCAGCGGCGGCTCGGGCGAGCAGTACTTC. It is translated as CASGGSGEQYF.

The chain recombines TRBV7-2 with TRBJ2-1, with D perhaps TRBD1 (5 bases). Germline V CDR1 and CDR2: SGHTA, FQGNSA. V was shortened by 2 bases and J by 9 bases, with 8 bases between the two germline ends. The CDR3 totals 12 residues. The CDR3 nucleotides are TGTGCCAGCAGCTTAAGGGGCTCTGAGCAGTTCTTC. Translating gives CASSLRGSEQFF.

J is TRBJ2-2 and V is TRBV10-3, with D possibly TRBD2 on 5 matching bases. The V and J ends lost 3 bases and 2 bases respectively, with 16 bases between them. Per germline, CDR1 ENHRY and CDR2 SYGVKD. CDR3 size: 17 residues. The CDR3 is CAISEVRGPSNTGELFF. The CDR3 region has the DNA TGTGCCATCAGTGAAGTAAGAGGGCCGAGCAACACCGGGGAGCTGTTTTTT.

This clone has only a few counts. The chain recombines TRBV9 with TRBJ1-2; perhaps TRBD1 as D (5 bases). The CDR3 has 16 residues. CDR1 SGDLS and CDR2 YYNGEE come from the germline V gene. The V end lost 0 bases, the J end lost 4 bases, and 16 bases lay between the germline ends. CDR3 protein: CASSVGNSGTSYGYTF. The CDR3 bases are TGTGCCAGCAGCGTAGGAAACTCCGGGACTTCCTATGGCTACACCTTC.

The chain is built from TRBV28 and TRBJ1-1, with TRBD1 identical over 10 bases. Germline V CDR1 and CDR2: MDHEN, SYDVKM. CDR3 length: 16 residues. V shed 3 bases and J 5 bases; nucleotides not matched to a gene: 9. The CDR3 here is CASSFSPGQGKTEAFF. DNA for the CDR3: TGTGCCAGCAGTTTCTCTCCGGGACAGGGGAAGACTGAAGCTTTCTTT.

The V and J genes are TRBV5-4 and TRBJ2-3; the match to TRBD2 covers 12 bases. With 3 bases clipped from V and 0 bases from J, the junction kept 2 bases outside the gene matches. This CDR3 has 16 residues. The germline CDR1 and CDR2 sequences are SGHNT and YYREEE (reference sequence). The CDR3, as DNA: TGTGCCAGCAGCTCCGGGACTAGCGGGAGCACAGATACGCAGTATTTT. This codes for CASSSGTSGSTDTQYF.

Only a few counts were recorded for this clone. The chain joins TRBV11-2 to TRBJ1-1, with 8 bases aligning to TRBD1. Germline CDR1 SGHAT, CDR2 FQNNGV. The CDR3 contains 13 residues. V lost 6 bases to trimming and J lost 5 bases; unmatched junction nucleotides: 5. This CDR3 reads CASSQQGGTEAFF. The DNA for the CDR3 is TGTGCCAGCAGTCAACAGGGGGGGACTGAAGCTTTCTTT.

V and J are TRBV6-1 and TRBJ1-4; a possible D gene is TRBD1 (5 bases). The V end was cut by 8 bases, the J end by 0 bases, with 10 bases between. Germline CDR1 and CDR2: MNHNS and SASEGT. The CDR3 loop spans 14 amino acids. This CDR3 reads CASGRQTTNEKLFF. CDR3 coding DNA: TGTGCCAGCGGAAGACAGACAACTAATGAAAAACTGTTTTTT.

The chain carries TRBV28 and TRBJ1-5; 7 nucleotides line up with TRBD1. V was pared by 7 bases and J by 0 bases, with 15 bases of the junction left unmatched. This CDR3 contains 18 residues. In germline, CDR1 is MDHEN, CDR2 SYDVKM. In DNA form, the CDR3 reads TGTGCCAGCACCCCTACTGGGGACAGTTTTGATAGCAATCAGCCCCAGCATTTT. Encoded protein: CASTPTGDSFDSNQPQHF.

The CDR3 nucleotides read TGCGCCAGCAGCTTGTCACTAGCGGGGCGAGATACGCAGTATTTT. This translates into CASSLSLAGRDTQYF. The chain links TRBV5-1 to TRBJ2-3, with 10 bases matching TRBD2. V dropped 1 base and J dropped 5; count of bases not matched to a gene: 4. This CDR3 has 15 amino acids. Germline CDR1 is SGHRS and CDR2 is YFSETQ.

V is TRBV7-2 and J is TRBJ1-2; D not resolved. The germline V and J ends were trimmed by 5 bases and 4 bases, with 17 bases remaining between them. CDR3 size: 15 residues. CDR1 and CDR2 (germline): SGHTA, FQGNSA. CDR3 coding DNA: TGTGCCAGCAGCCCCGGGTACTCCCGTGCCTATGGCTACACCTTC. Protein product: CASSPGYSRAYGYTF.

The chain recombines TRBV6-5 with TRBJ2-7; tentatively, D is TRBD2 (6 bases). The CDR3 totals 16 residues. CDR1 and CDR2 from the germline V gene are MNHEY and SVGAGI. Trimming left V 4 bases short and J 0 bases short, with 16 bases between. CDR3 in DNA: TGTGCCAGCAGTTCCTTCTCCGGGACTCCCTCCTACGAGCAGTACTTC. Translation gives CASSSFSGTPSYEQYF.

V is TRBV5-1 and J is TRBJ2-1, with D hard to call. With 0 bases removed from V and 4 bases from J, the gap between germline ends came to 11 bases. This CDR3 contains 15 residues. Germline CDR1 is SGHRS and CDR2 is YFSETQ. The CDR3 loop is CASSLAIVAYNEQFF. Here the CDR3 DNA reads TGCGCCAGCAGCTTGGCGATCGTGGCTTACAATGAGCAGTTCTTC.